In this sample, the clone carrying this TCR beta chain turned up once. These data originate in a study of technical replicates of blood from several donors. The assay was immunoSEQ multiplex PCR, and TCRdb's table has in-frame clones only and misses some. The data show some 66,000 clones, around 87% seen once. Germline V gives CDR1 SEHNR, CDR2 FQNEAQ (reference sequence). This CDR3 region has 13 residues. V was trimmed by 8 bases and J by 0 bases, leaving 8 bases between them. The material sequenced was PBMCs. This TCR came from a human donor in good health. Some clones in this sample may be carry-over from other donors' samples. This chain joins TRBV7-9 and TRBJ1-5, with D unclear. The CDR3 sequence is CASRENSNQPQHF. Written as DNA, the CDR3 is TGTGCCAGCCGGGAGAATAGCAATCAGCCCCAGCATTTT.